A selection of T cell receptor beta chains follows, all from one sample in a study of metastatic and nonmetastatic thyroid tumors. TCRdb re-clonotyped the PCR reads via MiXCR. The sample gives more than 90,000 clones, about 13% of which show up once; approximately 10% is in the top ten. Sequencing was performed on blood. Receptor source: a female donor with papillary thyroid cancer or a benign thyroid nodule (not recorded which). Some clones in this sample may be carry-over from other donors' samples. Both conserved end residues are trimmed from each CDR3. Each record gives: clone size, J gene, V gene, CDR3 protein. Where a row states a size, it is once, few, many or the class of an expanded clone; other rows omit it.

many,TRBJ1-1,TRBV3-1,ASSQEGRNTEAF
.,TRBJ1-2,TRBV6-4,ASRTRTGGADYGYT
many,TRBJ2-6,TRBV15,ATRASGANVLT
many,TRBJ2-5,TRBV19,ASSIRRLGSYQETQY
.,TRBJ2-3,TRBV5-4,ASSGGRVDTQY
many,TRBJ1-1,TRBV4-1,ASSQVSGNTEAF
many,TRBJ2-1,TRBV19,ASSIEGGNEQF
many,TRBJ2-7,TRBV20-1,SALGPSSYEQY
many,TRBJ2-1,TRBV7-9,ASSTWTTRSNEQF
many,TRBJ2-7,TRBV19,ASSIDSGGRYEQY
many,TRBJ2-2,TRBV15,ATSRGGQDTGELF
many,TRBJ2-7,TRBV20-1,SARGGRGAYEQY
.,TRBJ2-5,TRBV7-8,ASSLGADRNPETQY
many,TRBJ1-4,TRBV5-1,ASRQTGTNEKLF
many,TRBJ2-7,TRBV9,ASSVGVSPWEQY
many,TRBJ2-5,TRBV5-5,ASNPGTIRETQY
.,TRBJ2-6,TRBV28,ASSPVASGANVVT
few,TRBJ2-7,TRBV11-2,ASSLRWDRVSYGQY
many,TRBJ1-2,TRBV7-9,ASSFGQSANYGYT
many,TRBJ2-2,TRBV10-3,ATKGLAGGSGELF
many,TRBJ2-7,TRBV19,ASTVAGTSSYEQY
many,TRBJ1-5,TRBV10-1,ASDTDRGRGSGNQPQH
many,TRBJ2-1,TRBV18,ASSPRGQDYNEQF
many,TRBJ2-3,TRBV24-1,ATSDPSGGGTDTQY
many,TRBJ2-7,TRBV28,ASSKGAGAYEQY
many,TRBJ1-1,TRBV6-2/TRBV6-3,ASTLTAGGNTEAF
many,TRBJ1-6,TRBV4-1,ASSQTGSPLH
many,TRBJ2-3,TRBV28,ASSLTGGLAGGDTQY
many,TRBJ1-2,TRBV6-1,ASSDENYGYT
many,TRBJ2-1,TRBV3-1,ASSQGSSGTEYNEQF
many,TRBJ1-6,TRBV19,ASSPPWDNSPLH
many,TRBJ2-7,TRBV4-3,ASSQGLDSETPYEQY
.,TRBJ1-2,TRBV19,ASSVTGGDYGYT
many,TRBJ1-4,TRBV27,ASSLKKTGNSPTNEKLF
many,TRBJ2-6,TRBV7-2,ASRSSGTGYRGANVLT
once,TRBJ2-1,TRBV20-1,SARDRGRLAGGVLNEQF
many,TRBJ1-2,TRBV9,ASSVVGGLEYGYT
many,TRBJ2-7,TRBV6-1,ASSEGPSYEQY
many,TRBJ1-1,TRBV7-9,ASSRLNTLNTEAF
many,TRBJ2-2,TRBV12-3/TRBV12-4,ASSYQGTGELF
many,TRBJ2-7,TRBV7-2,ASSLERLYEQY
many,TRBJ2-3,TRBV2,ASSEGAGYSTDTQY